The rows below give T cell receptor beta chains drawn from one sample of a study of cytomegalovirus exposure and HLA in healthy donors. The table came from immunoSEQ multiplex PCR; TCRdb's copy has only in-frame clones and leaves some out. The repertoire holds around 160,000 clones, 70% to 75% seen once, with approximately 5% in the top ten. Sequenced material: PBMCs. The receptors here all came from a young man in good health and CMV-seropositive. Both conserved end residues are part of each CDR3. D genes are given only for firm matches. Clone size appears in some rows only: once, few, many, or a class for an expanded clone.

clone_size j_call d_call v_call cdr3_nt cdr3_aa
. TRBJ2-5 TRBD2 TRBV5-7 TGTGCCAGCAGCCGACTAGCGGGCCAAGAGACCCAGTACTTC CASSRLAGQETQYF
. TRBJ1-6 . TRBV30 TGTGCCTGGAGTGTCTCCAGGGATGATCCCCTCCACTTT CAWSVSRDDPLHF
. TRBJ1-1 TRBD1 TRBV9 TGTGCCAGCAGTGATCACCTCCGGACAGGCAACACTGAAGCTTTCTTT CASSDHLRTGNTEAFF
. TRBJ1-2 TRBD1 TRBV6-5 TGTGCCAGCAGTCGGACAGGGGATGGCTACACCTTC CASSRTGDGYTF
. TRBJ1-2 TRBD1 TRBV27 TGTGCCAGCAGTGCGGACAGGTTATATGGCTACACCTTC CASSADRLYGYTF
. TRBJ2-3 TRBD2 TRBV28 TGTGCCAGCAGCCCCCGTAGGCTAGCGGGGAGGGATACGCAGTATTTT CASSPRRLAGRDTQYF
. TRBJ1-1 TRBD1 TRBV5-1 TGCGCCAGCAGCGCATCCAGGGGGCTGATGAACACTGAAGCTTTCTTT CASSASRGLMNTEAFF
. TRBJ2-3 TRBD1 TRBV18 TGTGCCAGCTCAGATGGACAGGGAGGCACAGATACGCAGTATTTT CASSDGQGGTDTQYF
. TRBJ2-2 . TRBV4-1 TGCGCCAGCAGCCAAGCGTCCCTGGGGCGCGTTGTCCCCGGGGAGCTGTTTTTT CASSQASLGRVVPGELFF
. TRBJ2-2 TRBD1 TRBV18 TGTGCCAGCTCATTTCGCCGGGACAGGGAAATCGCCGGGGAGCTGTTTTTT CASSFRRDREIAGELFF
. TRBJ2-2 . TRBV6-5 TGTGCCAGCAGTTACGGGGCAACGAACACCGGGGAGCTGTTTTTT CASSYGATNTGELFF
few TRBJ1-5 . TRBV4-2 TGTGCCAGCAGCCAAGAAGGGGGGCCCCAGCATTTT CASSQEGGPQHF
once TRBJ1-1 . TRBV5-6 TGTGCCAGCAGTCGACAGGAGCCGAACACTGAAGATTTCTTT CASSRQEPNTEDFF
. TRBJ1-5 . TRBV9 TGTGCCAGCAGCGTAGACCCCCGGAGTGAACAGCCCCAGCATTTT CASSVDPRSEQPQHF
. TRBJ2-3 . TRBV2 TGTGCCAGCAGTGAAGGGGGACACGACACAGATACGCAGTATTTT CASSEGGHDTDTQYF
. TRBJ2-3 . TRBV5-6 TGTGCCAGCAGCGGCAGGGGTACAAGCACAGATACGCAGTATTTT CASSGRGTSTDTQYF
few TRBJ1-1 . TRBV19 TGTGCCAGTAGGAATGGGGGGGCAGGCACTGAAGCTTTCTTT CASRNGGAGTEAFF
. TRBJ1-1 . TRBV5-1 TGCGCCAGCAGCTTGGCCGGTGAAGCTTTCTTT CASSLAGEAFF
. TRBJ2-1 . TRBV2 TGTGCCAGCAGTGGGGGGCGGAGGGGGCCCTACAATGAGCAGTTCTTC CASSGGRRGPYNEQFF
. TRBJ1-1 . TRBV18 TGTGCCAGCTCTGAGCGGGGGGGGACTACGAACACTGAAGCTTTCTTT CASSERGGTTNTEAFF
. TRBJ2-6 TRBD1 TRBV14 TGTGCCAGCAGCCAACAGGGGGCTGGGGCCAACGTCCTGACTTTC CASSQQGAGANVLTF
few TRBJ1-2 . TRBV11-2 TGTGCCAGCAGCTTAGATCACCAGGGCTACACCTTC CASSLDHQGYTF
. TRBJ1-1 . TRBV5-1 TGCGCCAGCAGCCCACCGGGACAAAGGAACACTGAAGCTTTCTTT CASSPPGQRNTEAFF
few TRBJ2-2 TRBD2 TRBV10-3 TGTGCCATCAGTGACCCGGGACTAGCGGGGGGAAAAAACACCGGGGAGCTGTTTTTT CAISDPGLAGGKNTGELFF
. TRBJ1-4 TRBD1 TRBV15 TGTGCCACCAGCAGAGCCGGGACAGGGGAAAAACTGTTTTTT CATSRAGTGEKLFF
. TRBJ1-4 . TRBV25-1 TGTGCCAGCAGTGAATTAGGGACCGCCGGGAGTGAAAAACTGTTTTTT CASSELGTAGSEKLFF
once TRBJ2-5 TRBD1 TRBV6-5 TGTGCCAGCAGTTTACGACAGGGTATTGGGGAGACCCAGTACTTC CASSLRQGIGETQYF
. TRBJ1-3 TRBD1 TRBV9 TGTGCCAGCAGCGTCGCCGGGACAGGGGGACGTGGAAACACCATATATTTT CASSVAGTGGRGNTIYF
. TRBJ1-1 TRBD1 TRBV7-8 TGTGCCAGCAGCTTAATGGACAGGGGGCTATACACTGAAGCTTTCTTT CASSLMDRGLYTEAFF
. TRBJ1-2 . TRBV6-5 TGTGCCAGCAGACCCGGGGGGCTCTATGGCTACACCTTC CASRPGGLYGYTF
. TRBJ2-1 TRBD2 TRBV6-1 TGTGCCAGCAGTCCATTAGCGGGAGGGCCCGGAGAGCAGTTCTTC CASSPLAGGPGEQFF
once TRBJ1-2 TRBD1 TRBV9 TGTGCCAGCAGCGTAGGGGGACAGGGGGATGGGGGCTACACCTTC CASSVGGQGDGGYTF
few TRBJ1-4 TRBD1 TRBV9 TGTGCCAGCAGCGTTCGGACAGGGGAAGGGGAAAAACTGTTTTTT CASSVRTGEGEKLFF
. TRBJ2-2 . TRBV18 TGTGCCAGCTCACCACCGACTGGAACGAACACCGGGGAGCTGTTTTTT CASSPPTGTNTGELFF
. TRBJ1-2 . TRBV9 TGTGCCAGCAGCGTATACAGGGATACTAACTATGGCTACACCTTC CASSVYRDTNYGYTF
. TRBJ2-1 . TRBV9 TGTGCCAGCAGCGTCCAAGAGTGGACAGAGAAGTTCTTC CASSVQEWTEKFF